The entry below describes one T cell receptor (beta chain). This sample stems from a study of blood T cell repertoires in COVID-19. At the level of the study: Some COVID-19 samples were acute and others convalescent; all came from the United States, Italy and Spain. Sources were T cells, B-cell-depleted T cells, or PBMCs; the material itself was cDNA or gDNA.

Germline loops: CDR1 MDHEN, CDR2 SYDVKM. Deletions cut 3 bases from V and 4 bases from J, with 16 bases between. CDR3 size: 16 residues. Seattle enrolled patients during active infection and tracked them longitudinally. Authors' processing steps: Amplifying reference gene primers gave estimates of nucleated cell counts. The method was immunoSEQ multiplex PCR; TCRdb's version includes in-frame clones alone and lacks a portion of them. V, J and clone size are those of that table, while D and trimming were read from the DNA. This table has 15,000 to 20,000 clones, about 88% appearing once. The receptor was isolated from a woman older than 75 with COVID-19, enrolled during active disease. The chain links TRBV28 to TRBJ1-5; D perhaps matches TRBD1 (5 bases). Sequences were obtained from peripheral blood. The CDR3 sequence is CASSFQAPGGNQPQHF. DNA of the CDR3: TGTGCCAGCAGTTTTCAGGCACCCGGGGGGAATCAGCCCCAGCATTTT.